The subject of this entry is one T cell receptor beta chain. Antigen specificity is unknown. Treatment of the sample: oral pan-JAK inhibitor, 5-10 mg twice daily. Extracted RNA was reverse transcribed into cDNA, the sequencing template. Profiling relied on immunoSEQ multiplex PCR, and the TCRdb table lists in-frame clones only, not all of them. Counted here are roughly 180,000 clones, about 48% occurring once; the ten biggest clones make up more than 10%. The data derive from a study of CD8+ T cells in alopecia areata. Across the whole study: The investigators scored severity in treated patients by the percentage of affected scalp area. Overall study findings and caveats: Relative to normal scalp, lesional scalp, especially alopecia totalis/universalis, showed higher clonality. Many expanded lesional clones persisted in scalp and blood during tofacitinib.

The CDR3 spans 15 residues. V lost 2 bases, J lost 3 bases, and 6 bases stayed unmatched. Germline loops: CDR1 SEHNR, CDR2 FQNEAQ (reference sequence). The rearrangement uses TRBV7-9 and TRBJ1-2, with 7 bases aligning to TRBD1. This sequence originates from a human donor with alopecia areata. The source material was CD8+ T cells sorted from blood, sampled at week 24, from a patient treated with tofacitinib. The DNA for the CDR3 is TGTGCCAGCAGCTTACCCCCAGACAGGGACTATGGCTACACCTTC. It specifies CASSLPPDRDYGYTF.